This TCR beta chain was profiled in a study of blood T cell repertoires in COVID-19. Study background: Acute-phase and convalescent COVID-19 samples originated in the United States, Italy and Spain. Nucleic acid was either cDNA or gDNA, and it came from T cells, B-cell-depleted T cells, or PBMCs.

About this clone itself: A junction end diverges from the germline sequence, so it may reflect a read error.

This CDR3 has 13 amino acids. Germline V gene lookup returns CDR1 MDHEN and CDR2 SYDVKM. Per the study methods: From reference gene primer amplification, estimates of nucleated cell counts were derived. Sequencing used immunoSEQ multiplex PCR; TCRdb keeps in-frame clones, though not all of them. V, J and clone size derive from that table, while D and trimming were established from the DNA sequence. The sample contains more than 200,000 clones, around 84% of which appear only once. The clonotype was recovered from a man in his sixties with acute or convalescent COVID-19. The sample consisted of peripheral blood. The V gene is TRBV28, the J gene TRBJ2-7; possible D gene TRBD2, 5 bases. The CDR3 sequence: CANSLTGGGEQYF. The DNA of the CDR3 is TGTGCCAACAGTTTAACCGGTGGAGGCGAGCAGTACTTC. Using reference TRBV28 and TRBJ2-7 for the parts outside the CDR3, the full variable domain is DVKVTQSSRYLVKRTGEKVFLECVQDMDHENMFWYRQDPGLGLRLIYFSYDVKMKEKGDIPEGYSVSREKKERFSLILESASTNQTSMYLCANSLTGGGEQYFGPGTRLTVT.